This entry describes one T cell receptor beta chain. Germline-derived CDR1 and CDR2 are SGDLS and YYNGEE. Trimming left V 3 bases short and J 2 bases short, with 13 bases between. The CDR3 is made up of 15 amino acids. The entry originates in a study of cytomegalovirus exposure and HLA in healthy donors. The PCR was carried out with 60 Vbeta primers and 13 Jbeta primers. Profiled with immunoSEQ multiplex PCR; TCRdb holds only in-frame clones, not every one. The table has some 150,000 clones, 70% to 90% seen once; the top ten hold roughly 2.4%. The sequenced sample was PBMCs. The TCR was taken from a woman aged 18 to 35 in good health and CMV-seronegative. V is TRBV9 and J is TRBJ2-3, with TRBD2 as a possible D gene (5 bases). The CDR3 nucleotides are TGTGCCAGCAGCGACGACACCGACTACACAGATACGCAGTATTTT. Protein: CASSDDTDYTDTQYF.